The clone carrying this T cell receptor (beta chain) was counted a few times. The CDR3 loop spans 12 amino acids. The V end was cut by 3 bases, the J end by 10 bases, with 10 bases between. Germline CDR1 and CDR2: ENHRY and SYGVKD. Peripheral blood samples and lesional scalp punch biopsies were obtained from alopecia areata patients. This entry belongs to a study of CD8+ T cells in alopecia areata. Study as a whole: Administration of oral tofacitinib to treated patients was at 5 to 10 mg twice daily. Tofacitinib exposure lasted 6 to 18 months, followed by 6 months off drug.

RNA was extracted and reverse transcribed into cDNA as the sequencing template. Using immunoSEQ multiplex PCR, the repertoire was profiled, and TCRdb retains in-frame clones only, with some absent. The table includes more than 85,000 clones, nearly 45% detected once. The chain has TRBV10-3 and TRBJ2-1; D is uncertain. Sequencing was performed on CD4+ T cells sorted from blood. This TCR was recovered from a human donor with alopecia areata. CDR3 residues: CAISDSRKEQFF. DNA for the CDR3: TGTGCCATCAGTGATAGTAGGAAAGAGCAGTTCTTC.